These 30 T cell receptor beta chains originate from one sample sequenced in a study of shared clonotypes between healthy human individuals. The protocol was immunoSEQ multiplex PCR, while the TCRdb copy is restricted to in-frame clones and leaves out a portion. This repertoire shows roughly 500,000 clones, 75% to 85% found once; its top ten account for roughly 13%. Source material: PBMCs. The receptor set was obtained from a middle-aged woman in good health. Some clones in this sample may be carry-over from other donors' samples.

The chain joins TRBV5-6 to TRBJ2-7; D is unclear. The V and J ends lost 4 bases and 2 bases respectively, with 10 bases between them. The germline V gene has CDR1 SGHDT and CDR2 YYEEEE. The CDR3 totals 13 residues. CDR3 amino acids: CASSPVIAYEQYF. For the CDR3, the DNA is TGTGCCAGCAGCCCCGTTATTGCCTACGAGCAGTACTTC.

The genes are TRBV18 and TRBJ2-1; D is undetermined. The CDR3 runs 16 residues. The germline V gene encodes CDR1 KGHSH and CDR2 LQKENI. The V gene lost 3 bases and the J gene lost 7 bases, with 19 bases spanning the gap. CDR3 amino acids: CASSPIGPGSANEQFF. CDR3 DNA sequence: TGTGCCAGCTCACCCATCGGACCCGGAAGTGCGAATGAGCAGTTCTTC.

For this clone: Just one base apart from a much larger clone, this may be a read error. CDR3 region: CASSADRYERYF. The DNA for the CDR3 is TGTGCCAGCAGCGCCGACAGGTACGAGCGGTACTTC. This chain connects TRBV7-9 to TRBJ2-7; D perhaps matches TRBD1 (6 bases). This CDR3 comprises 12 residues. CDR1 is SEHNR, CDR2 FQNEAQ, per germline (reference sequence).

This clone is a singleton in its sample. The junction departs from the called germline gene at one end, perhaps through a read error. This sequence joins TRBV9 and TRBJ2-1; D gene ambiguous. This CDR3 has 13 amino acids. Per the germline V gene, CDR1 is SGDLS and CDR2 is YYNGEE. CDR3 loop: CASSVGFYNEQLF. Here the CDR3 DNA reads TGTGCCAGCAGCGTAGGGTTCTACAATGAGCAGCTCTTC.

This clone was detected once. The V and J genes are TRBV28 and TRBJ2-1; D perhaps matches TRBD2 (6 bases). There are 16 residues in the CDR3. With 7 bases removed from V and 8 bases from J, the gap between germline ends came to 24 bases. The germline gives CDR1 MDHEN, CDR2 SYDVKM. CDR3 loop: CASTSSVVGRIHEQFF. In nucleotides, the CDR3 is TGTGCCAGCACCTCCAGTGTAGTGGGGAGGATCCATGAGCAGTTCTTC.

A single count supports this clone. This chain links TRBV10-2 with TRBJ2-7; a weak D match, TRBD2 (7 bases). V was pared by 6 bases and J by 4 bases, with 16 bases between. CDR3 size: 14 residues. Germline V CDR1 and CDR2: WSHSY, SAAADI. The DNA of the CDR3 is TGCGCCAGCAGAGGATCAGGGGAGGGATACGAGCAGTACTTC. Its protein product is CASRGSGEGYEQYF.

This rearrangement joins TRBV27 to TRBJ2-6; D unclear. Germline-derived CDR1 and CDR2 are MNHEY and SMNVEV (reference sequence). The germline V and J ends were trimmed by 4 bases and 3 bases, with 7 bases remaining between them. CDR3 length equals 14 residues. CDR3 region: CASSSSVGANVLTF. CDR3 DNA sequence: TGTGCCAGCAGTTCCTCCGTTGGGGCCAACGTCCTGACTTTC.

The chain uses TRBV7-3 and TRBJ2-5, with TRBD2 matching over 8 bases. The CDR3 has 16 residues. The V gene's germline CDR1 is SGHTA and CDR2 FQGTGA. V was pared by 5 bases and J by 5 bases, with 13 bases of the junction left unmatched. The CDR3 sequence: CASSPPGAGVFETQYF. The CDR3, as DNA: TGTGCCAGCAGCCCCCCGGGAGCGGGAGTGTTTGAGACCCAGTACTTC.

The chain combines TRBV19 with TRBJ2-1; the match to TRBD1 covers 12 bases. The junction had 13 bases not matched to a gene; V was cut back by 4 bases and J by 9 bases. Germline values: CDR1 LNHDA, CDR2 SQIVND (reference sequence). The CDR3 is made up of 17 amino acids. The DNA for the CDR3 is TGTGCCAGTAGTACGAACCGGGACAGGGGGCCGAAGGGTGAGCAGTTCTTC. It encodes CASSTNRDRGPKGEQFF. The whole variable domain, remainder taken from reference TRBV19 and TRBJ2-1, is DGGITQSPKYLFRKEGQNVTLSCEQNLNHDAMYWYRQDPGQGLRLIYYSQIVNDFQKGDIAEGYSVSREKKESFPLTVTSAQKNPTAFYLCASSTNRDRGPKGEQFFGPGTRLTVL.

V usage is TRBV2 and J usage is TRBJ1-1, with 7 bases lining up with TRBD1. This CDR3 is built from 13 residues. Germline V gives CDR1 SNHLY, CDR2 FYNNEI. J lost 5 bases, V lost 6 bases, and 6 bases had no gene match. For the CDR3, the DNA is TGTGCCAGCAGAAGACAGGGAAGTACTGAAGCTTTCTTT. This sequence encodes CASRRQGSTEAFF.

This chain links TRBV15 with TRBJ1-6; D ambiguous. Trimming took off 4 bases at V and 7 bases at J, with 11 bases between the two ends. Germline V lookup: CDR1 LNHNV, CDR2 YYDKDF (reference sequence). The CDR3 runs 14 residues. The CDR3 spells CATSKARSNSPLHF. The CDR3 DNA follows: TGTGCCACCAGCAAAGCGAGGAGCAATTCACCCCTCCACTTT.

The V call is TRBV5-4, the J call TRBJ1-3, with D unclear. V was trimmed by 4 bases and J by 1 base, leaving 9 bases between them. CDR1 is SGHNT and CDR2 is YYREEE in the germline V gene (reference sequence). CDR3 size: 14 residues. The CDR3 DNA reads TGTGCCAGCAGCCCCCATTGGTCTGGAAACACCATATATTTT. It codes for CASSPHWSGNTIYF.

This clone was counted once. The V call is TRBV18, the J call TRBJ1-2, with TRBD1 matching 12 bases. The germline V gene encodes CDR1 KGHSH and CDR2 LQKENI. This CDR3 is 17 amino acids long. The junction had 10 bases not matched to a gene; V was cut back by 6 bases and J by 2 bases. The CDR3: CASSLRDRGRVNYGYTF. In DNA, the CDR3 is TGTGCCAGCTCCCTAAGGGACAGGGGGCGCGTGAACTATGGCTACACCTTC.

This clone was seen a few times. The chain is built from TRBV7-9 and TRBJ1-4; D gene uncertain. This CDR3 has 12 amino acids. Germline CDR1 reads SEHNR; CDR2 reads FQNEAQ (reference sequence). The germline V and J ends were trimmed by 2 bases and 8 bases, with 6 bases remaining between them. The CDR3 bases are TGTGCCAGCAGCTTATCATGGGAAAAACTGTTTTTT. Protein product: CASSLSWEKLFF.

Only one count was recorded for this clone. V gene TRBV7-2 combines with J gene TRBJ2-5; no clear D. The CDR3 is 14 residues long. V lost 8 bases and J 1 base, leaving 14 bases between the germline ends. The germline V gene encodes CDR1 SGHTA and CDR2 FQGNSA. CDR3 sequence: CASRKLGTQETQYF. The CDR3 DNA sequence: TGTGCCAGCCGAAAGCTCGGAACCCAAGAGACCCAGTACTTC.

V and J are TRBV28 and TRBJ2-1; a possible D gene is TRBD1 (5 bases). The CDR3 sequence is 15 residues long. V was pared by 5 bases and J by 9 bases, with 20 bases between. CDR1 is MDHEN, CDR2 SYDVKM, per germline. The CDR3 sequence is CASSPLVAIRGEQFF. DNA for the CDR3: TGTGCCAGCAGTCCGTTGGTGGCCATAAGGGGTGAGCAGTTCTTC.

The genes are TRBV30 and TRBJ2-5, with D possibly being TRBD1 (5 bases). Deletions cut 0 bases from V and 6 bases from J, with 14 bases between. CDR1 and CDR2 from the germline V gene are GTSNPN and SVGIG (reference sequence). This CDR3 is 14 amino acids long. CDR3 residues: CAWSVQAGQKTQYF. The CDR3 DNA is TGTGCCTGGAGTGTACAGGCAGGGCAAAAGACCCAGTACTTC.

The chain's CDR3 is CSVDTNQETQYF. Written as DNA, the CDR3 is TGCAGCGTTGATACAAACCAAGAGACCCAGTACTTC. The chain couples TRBV29-1 to TRBJ2-5; D gene ambiguous. From germline, CDR1 is SQVTM and CDR2 ANQGSEA. V shed 3 bases and J shed 0 bases, with 5 bases lying between them. CDR3 size: 12 residues.

The CDR3 DNA reads as TGTGCCACCGGGACAGGGGGCCAGCCCCAGCATTTT. It is translated as CATGTGGQPQHF. The chain combines TRBV10-3 with TRBJ1-5; 12 positions agree with TRBD1. The CDR3 totals 12 residues. Germline lookup yields CDR1 ENHRY and CDR2 SYGVKD. V trimming: 10 bases; J trimming: 7 bases; junction bases outside the gene matches: 2.

This clone has ten or more counts. The chain uses TRBV25-1 and TRBJ2-2, with D maybe TRBD1 (6 bases). This CDR3 contains 14 residues. V was cut by 5 bases and J by 4 bases, with 11 bases left in between. Germline CDR1 is MGHDK and CDR2 is SYGVNS. CDR3: CASSLQGSTGELFF. CDR3 bases: TGTGCCAGCAGTCTGCAGGGGAGCACCGGGGAGCTGTTTTTT.

This clone was found a few times. The chain carries TRBV9 and TRBJ1-1; the match to TRBD1 covers 9 bases. V gave up 0 bases and J gave up 11 bases; unmatched junction bases: 8. This CDR3 has 14 amino acids. Germline values: CDR1 SGDLS, CDR2 YYNGEE. The CDR3 DNA reads TGTGCCAGCAGCGTAGGGGACAGGGAGCGTCGCGCTTTCTTT. It is translated as CASSVGDRERRAFF.

On this clone: This sample also contains other DNA sequences that code for the same CDR3. The chain has TRBV11-2 and TRBJ1-2, with a weak D call TRBD1 (5 bases). Germline V gene lookup returns CDR1 SGHAT and CDR2 FQNNGV. This CDR3 contains 13 residues. Trimming removed 5 bases at V and 3 bases at J, with 10 bases between. In DNA form, the CDR3 reads TGTGCCAGCAGCCCGGGGCAGGACTATGGCTACACCTTC. Translation gives CASSPGQDYGYTF.

This chain joins TRBV19 and TRBJ2-7, with D possibly matching TRBD1 (5 bases). From germline, CDR1 is LNHDA and CDR2 SQIVND (reference sequence). This CDR3 has 16 residues. V was pared by 4 bases and J by 5 bases, with 21 bases between. CDR3 nucleotide sequence: TGTGCCAGTAGTAAGGTGCGTGGCCAGGGAATCGACGAGCAGTACTTC. Amino acids: CASSKVRGQGIDEQYF.

This sequence joins TRBV15 and TRBJ1-2, with TRBD1 identical over 7 bases. The CDR3 has 16 residues. Germline lookup yields CDR1 LNHNV and CDR2 YYDKDF (reference sequence). The junction had 10 bases not matched to a gene; V was cut back by 1 base and J by 5 bases. Here the CDR3 DNA reads TGTGCCACCAGCAGAGTTCCGGCAGGGGGTGGATATGGCTACACCTTC. This sequence encodes CATSRVPAGGGYGYTF.

The gene calls are TRBV30 and TRBJ2-1; D possibly corresponds to TRBD2 (6 bases). V lost 3 bases and J lost 8, with 14 bases in between. The CDR3 spans 13 residues. Looked up from germline, CDR1 is GTSNPN and CDR2 is SVGIG (reference sequence). CDR3 loop: CAWSRRLDDEQFF. For the CDR3, the DNA is TGTGCCTGGAGCCGTAGACTAGATGATGAGCAGTTCTTC.

As to this clone: This CDR3 is missing its conserved last phenylalanine or tryptophan, likely due to a read error. V usage is TRBV15 and J usage is TRBJ1-5; 7 bases agree with TRBD1. CDR3 length: 16 residues. CDR1 and CDR2 from the germline V gene are LNHNV and YYDKDF (reference sequence). The trim removed 1 base at V and 6 bases at J, leaving 9 bases unmatched. The CDR3 spells CATSRVGRGHSQPQHS. The CDR3 coding sequence is TGTGCCACCAGCAGAGTCGGGAGGGGGCACAGTCAGCCCCAGCATTCT.

This clone came up many times. The V gene is TRBV28, the J gene TRBJ1-5; 8 bases agree with TRBD1. Germline lookup yields CDR1 MDHEN and CDR2 SYDVKM. Trimming took 6 bases from V and 5 from J; bases not matched to a gene: 9. CDR3 length: 15 residues. CDR3 nucleotide sequence: TGTGCCAGCAGCAGGGGGCTACATGGGGATCAGCCCCAGCATTTT. This encodes CASSRGLHGDQPQHF.

V and J are TRBV28 and TRBJ2-7; D may correspond to TRBD1 or TRBD2 (6 bases each). The CDR3 is 13 amino acids. Germline lookup yields CDR1 MDHEN and CDR2 SYDVKM. The V end was cut by 6 bases, the J end by 2 bases, with 11 bases between. DNA for the CDR3: TGTGCCAGCAGGGAGGGGGTCCCCTACGAGCAGTACTTC. Its translation: CASREGVPYEQYF.

The CDR3 region has the DNA TGTGCCAGCAGCTTAGATGAGGACACTGAAGCTTTCTTT. It yields the protein CASSLDEDTEAFF. The chain employs TRBV11-2 and TRBJ1-1; D ambiguous. Per germline, CDR1 SGHAT and CDR2 FQNNGV. The germline V and J ends were trimmed by 0 bases and 3 bases, with 5 bases remaining between them. The CDR3 contains 13 residues.

The chain carries TRBV7-9 and TRBJ1-6; D is perhaps TRBD1 (5 bases). The CDR3 loop spans 13 amino acids. The V end was cut by 1 base, the J end by 10 bases, with 8 bases between. Germline V gene data show CDR1 as SEHNR and CDR2 as FQNEAQ (reference sequence). Written as DNA, the CDR3 is TGTGCCAGCAGCTTAGAAGAGGGGTCACCCCTCCACTTT. Translated: CASSLEEGSPLHF. The full variable domain, rest sourced from reference TRBV7-9 and TRBJ1-6, is DTGVSQNPRHKITKRGQNVTFRCDPISEHNRLYWYRQTLGQGPEFLTYFQNEAQLEKSRLLSDRFSAERPKGSFSTLEIQRTEQGDSAMYLCASSLEEGSPLHFGNGTRLTVT.